One sample yielded the 14 T cell receptor beta chains listed below, sequenced in a study of T cell responses to AZD1222 COVID-19 vaccine. Some clones are missing from TCRdb's copy, which holds only in-frame ones; the method was immunoSEQ multiplex PCR. Altogether about 92,000 clones are present, roughly 91% being singletons, with the ten largest covering about 20%. The sample here was peripheral blood, taken on day 0 of AZD1222 vaccination. The origin of the receptors is an adult in good health.

The chain couples TRBV5-1 to TRBJ1-4; D is uncertain. This CDR3 has 16 residues. V shed 0 bases and J shed 0 bases, with 9 bases lying between them. The germline CDR1 and CDR2 sequences are SGHRS and YFSETQ. The CDR3 sequence: CASSLGVVATNEKLFF. CDR3 DNA: TGCGCCAGCAGCTTGGGAGTTGTTGCAACTAATGAAAAACTGTTTTTT. The variable domain in full, completed from reference TRBV5-1 and TRBJ1-4, reads KAGVTQTPRYLIKTRGQQVTLSCSPISGHRSVSWYQQTPGQGLQFLFEYFSETQRNKGNFPGRFSGRQFSNSRSEMNVSTLELGDSALYLCASSLGVVATNEKLFFGSGTQLSVL.

The chain has TRBV6-5 and TRBJ2-2, with 11 bases aligning to TRBD1. V gave up 7 bases and J gave up 6 bases; unmatched junction bases: 7. Germline CDR1 reads MNHEY; CDR2 reads SVGAGI. The CDR3 sequence is 15 residues long. CDR3 in DNA: TGTGCCAGCAATGGACAGGGGGCTGTTTCCGGGGAGCTGTTTTTT. It yields the protein CASNGQGAVSGELFF.

The chain is built from TRBV18 and TRBJ2-3; D not resolved. This CDR3 is built from 13 residues. Trimming took 1 base from V and 4 from J, leaving 6 bases between them. Looked up from germline, CDR1 is KGHSH and CDR2 is LQKENI. CDR3 sequence (DNA): TGTGCCAGCTCACCACAGGAGTCAGATACGCAGTATTTT. As protein: CASSPQESDTQYF.

CDR3 in DNA: TGCGCCAGCCTCCCGTTAGGGGGCACCCCTGATGGAGATTACGAGCAGTACTTC. As protein: CASLPLGGTPDGDYEQYF. The chain links TRBV10-1 to TRBJ2-7, with TRBD1 matching 7 bases. CDR1 is WNHNN, CDR2 SYGVQD, per germline (reference sequence). The CDR3 is 18 residues long. J was trimmed by 4 bases and V by 8 bases; bases with no gene match: 23.

The V and J genes are TRBV18 and TRBJ2-3; D is uncertain. With 3 bases removed from V and 2 bases from J, the gap between germline ends came to 18 bases. The CDR3 extends over 17 amino acids. Germline V gene sequence: CDR1 KGHSH, CDR2 LQKENI. In nucleotides, the CDR3 is TGTGCCAGCTCACCCCGACTGACCTCAACGTTCACAGATACGCAGTATTTT. It codes for CASSPRLTSTFTDTQYF.

This chain joins TRBV28 and TRBJ1-1; tentative D call: TRBD1 (5 bases). In germline, CDR1 is MDHEN, CDR2 SYDVKM. V was trimmed by 5 bases and J by 4 bases, leaving 20 bases between them. The CDR3 has 16 amino acids. CDR3 sequence: CASSRGGERGRTEAFF. Here the CDR3 DNA reads TGTGCCAGCAGTCGTGGAGGGGAGCGAGGACGCACTGAAGCTTTCTTT.

This sequence joins TRBV29-1 and TRBJ1-1; D is possibly TRBD1 (6 bases). This CDR3 contains 12 residues. Germline loops: CDR1 SQVTM, CDR2 ANQGSEA. Trimming took off 4 bases at V and 8 bases at J, with 14 bases between the two ends. CDR3 sequence (DNA): TGCAGCGTTGCTGGGCAGGGACACGAAGCTTTCTTT. Its translation: CSVAGQGHEAFF.

The V gene is TRBV7-3, the J gene TRBJ2-2, with D perhaps matching TRBD1 (5 bases). The CDR3 runs 14 residues. V was trimmed by 3 bases and J by 5 bases, leaving 10 bases between them. Germline V gives CDR1 SGHTA, CDR2 FQGTGA. CDR3 amino acids: CASSFSQGTGELFF. The CDR3 DNA reads TGTGCCAGCAGCTTTTCTCAGGGAACCGGGGAGCTGTTTTTT.

In the case of this clone: The junction shows a germline mismatch at one end, possibly a read error. The chain joins TRBV6-6 to TRBJ1-6; D not certain. This CDR3 region has 13 residues. From germline, CDR1 is MNHNY and CDR2 SVGAGI (reference sequence). CDR3 coding DNA: TGTGCCAGCAGTCACTCCTATAATTCACCCCTCCACTTT. Amino acid sequence: CASSHSYNSPLHF.

This clone was observed at least ten times. J is TRBJ2-3 and V is TRBV3-1 (or the pseudogene TRBV3-2); possibly TRBD2 for D (7 bases). V lost 0 bases and J lost 2, with 12 bases in between. CDR3 length: 16 residues. Looked up from germline, CDR1 is LGHDT and CDR2 is YNNKEL (reference sequence). The CDR3 region has the DNA TGTGCCAGCAGCCAAGATGGCGGGGGCCTCACAGATACGCAGTATTTT. Encoded protein: CASSQDGGGLTDTQYF.

CDR3 sequence (DNA): TGTGCCAGCACTCGGGGGTGGGGCACTGAAGCTTTCTTT. Protein product: CASTRGWGTEAFF. This chain uses TRBV3-1 (or the pseudogene TRBV3-2) with TRBJ1-1, with a possible D match to TRBD1 (5 bases). Germline CDR1 LGHDT, CDR2 YNNKEL (reference sequence). The CDR3 covers 13 residues. Between the trimmed V and J ends, which lost 7 bases and 4 bases, there was a span of 13 bases.

V is TRBV6-2 or TRBV6-3 and J is TRBJ2-1; 14 positions agree with TRBD2. The CDR3 totals 18 residues. V was pared by 2 bases and J by 10 bases, with 13 bases of the junction left unmatched. Germline CDR1 and CDR2: MNHEY and SVGEGT. CDR3 loop: CASSYIPSTSGGALEQFF. CDR3 bases: TGTGCCAGCAGTTACATTCCCTCGACTAGCGGGGGGGCCTTGGAGCAGTTCTTC.

V usage is TRBV28 and J usage is TRBJ1-1; no reliable D call. This CDR3 is 13 amino acids long. The V and J ends lost 7 bases and 1 base respectively, with 10 bases between them. CDR1 is MDHEN and CDR2 is SYDVKM in the germline V gene. DNA of the CDR3: TGTGCCAGCACTACTAGACAGAACACTGAAGCTTTCTTT. Translation: CASTTRQNTEAFF.

This chain uses TRBV18 with TRBJ1-1, with unresolved D. V dropped 6 bases and J dropped 3 bases, with 11 bases sitting between them. This CDR3 has 13 amino acids. CDR1 is KGHSH, CDR2 LQKENI, per germline. CDR3 sequence (DNA): TGTGCCAGCTCGCCCTCCATTGACACTGAAGCTTTCTTT. Protein: CASSPSIDTEAFF.